This T cell receptor (beta chain) was observed in a study of blood T cell repertoires in COVID-19. Study summary: Whether acute or convalescent, the COVID-19 samples came from the United States, Italy and Spain. Sample material is recorded as cDNA or gDNA derived from T cells, B-cell-depleted T cells, or PBMCs.

Authors' data handling: Reference gene primer amplification yielded estimated nucleated cell counts. The assay was immunoSEQ multiplex PCR, and TCRdb's table has in-frame clones only and misses some. V and J calls and clone size are copied from that table; D and trimming were computed from the DNA. The table lists tens of thousands of clones, about four fifths of them singletons. CDR3 size: 16 residues. The ends were cut back, 1 base at V and 4 bases at J, with 16 bases in the middle. The germline CDR1 and CDR2 sequences are MNHEY and SVGAGI. Input material: peripheral blood. The clonotype originates from a man aged 50 to 60 with acute or convalescent COVID-19. The rearrangement links TRBV6-5 to TRBJ1-1; possible D gene TRBD1, 5 bases. The chain's CDR3 is CASSYFRGGRSTEAFF. The CDR3 bases are TGTGCCAGCAGTTACTTTCGCGGGGGACGGAGCACTGAAGCTTTCTTT.